This TCR beta chain was profiled in a study of shared T cell receptors in the human thymus. The protocol was immunoSEQ multiplex PCR, while the TCRdb copy is restricted to in-frame clones and leaves out a portion. This table has about 660,000 clones, roughly 90% appearing once. Germline-derived CDR1 and CDR2 are SEHNR and FQNEAQ (reference sequence). V lost 5 bases, J lost 5 bases, and 9 bases lay in between. This CDR3 comprises 12 residues. These records were also assigned to another study, of human thymus T cells. This second study says: Finnish infants who were healthy and having corrective surgery for congenital heart defects made up the donors. Thymus tissue for the work was resected from patients undergoing corrective heart surgery. Usage of V and J genes appeared biased in thymic and blood repertoires. Related research has reported that thymic repertoires overlap highly among unrelated individuals.

The sequencing input was thymocytes. V is TRBV7-9 and J is TRBJ2-5; D unclear. The TCR originated in a boy less than two years old with a congenital heart defect. CDR3 nucleotide sequence: TGTGCCAGCAGCCCGCGAGGTGAGACCCAGTACTTC. This translates into CASSPRGETQYF.